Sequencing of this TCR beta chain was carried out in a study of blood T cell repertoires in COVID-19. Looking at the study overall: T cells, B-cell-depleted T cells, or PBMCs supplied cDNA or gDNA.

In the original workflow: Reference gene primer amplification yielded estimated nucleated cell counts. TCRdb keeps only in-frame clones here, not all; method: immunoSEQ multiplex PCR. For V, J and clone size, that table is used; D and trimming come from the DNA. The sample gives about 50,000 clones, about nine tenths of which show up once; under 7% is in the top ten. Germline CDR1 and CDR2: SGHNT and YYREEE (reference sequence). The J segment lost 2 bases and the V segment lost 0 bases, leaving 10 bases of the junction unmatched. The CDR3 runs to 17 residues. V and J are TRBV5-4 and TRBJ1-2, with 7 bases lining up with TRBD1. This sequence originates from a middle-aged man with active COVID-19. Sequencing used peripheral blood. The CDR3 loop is CASSLDGTAKTNYGYTF. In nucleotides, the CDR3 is TGTGCCAGCAGCTTGGATGGGACAGCGAAGACAAACTATGGCTACACCTTC.